The TCR beta chain under discussion was sequenced for a study of early T cells in non-severe SARS-CoV-2 infection. TCRdb re-called the 5' RACE reads through MiXCR, storing one row per CDR3 protein. The table has roughly 69,000 distinct CDR3 sequences, 7% to 9.5% seen once. CDR3 length: 14 residues. CDR1 and CDR2 from the germline V gene are SGHNT and YYREEE (reference sequence). V lost 3 bases and J 6 bases, leaving 13 bases between the germline ends. This material consisted of whole blood, taken at baseline. The J gene is TRBJ2-1, the V gene TRBV5-4; D could derive from TRBD1 or TRBD2 (5 bases each). This TCR came from an adult who was a healthcare worker with PCR-confirmed SARS-CoV-2 infection or an uninfected control (not recorded which). In DNA form, the CDR3 reads TGTGCCAGCAGCTCCCGGGACGGGTTCAATGAGCAGTTCTTC. Amino acid sequence: CASSSRDGFNEQFF.